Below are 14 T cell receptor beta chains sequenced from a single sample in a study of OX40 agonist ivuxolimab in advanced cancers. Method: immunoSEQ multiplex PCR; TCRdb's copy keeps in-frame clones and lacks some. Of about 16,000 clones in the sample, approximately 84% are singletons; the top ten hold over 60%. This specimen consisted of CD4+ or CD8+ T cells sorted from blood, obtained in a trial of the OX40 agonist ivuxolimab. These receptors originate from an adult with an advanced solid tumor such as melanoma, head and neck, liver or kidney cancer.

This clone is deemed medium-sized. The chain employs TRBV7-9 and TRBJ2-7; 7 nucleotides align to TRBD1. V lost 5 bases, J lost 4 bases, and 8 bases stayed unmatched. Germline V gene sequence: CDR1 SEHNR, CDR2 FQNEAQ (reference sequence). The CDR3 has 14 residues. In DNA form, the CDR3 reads TGTGCCAGCAGCCCGAAGGACAGGTCTTACGAGCAGTACTTC. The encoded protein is CASSPKDRSYEQYF.

The CDR3 region has the DNA TGTGCCAGCAGGGAGACCTTATCCTCTGGGGCCAACGTCCTGACTTTC. It translates to CASRETLSSGANVLTF. The rearrangement links TRBV28 to TRBJ2-6; D is unclear. V dropped 6 bases and J dropped 0 bases, with 12 bases sitting between them. CDR1 MDHEN and CDR2 SYDVKM come from the germline V gene. The length of the CDR3 is 16 residues.

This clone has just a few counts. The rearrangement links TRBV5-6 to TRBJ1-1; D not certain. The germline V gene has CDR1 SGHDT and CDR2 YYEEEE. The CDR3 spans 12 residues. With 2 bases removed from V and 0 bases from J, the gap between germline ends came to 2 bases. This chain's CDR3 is CASSFVNTEAFF. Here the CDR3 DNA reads TGTGCCAGCAGCTTTGTGAACACTGAAGCTTTCTTT.

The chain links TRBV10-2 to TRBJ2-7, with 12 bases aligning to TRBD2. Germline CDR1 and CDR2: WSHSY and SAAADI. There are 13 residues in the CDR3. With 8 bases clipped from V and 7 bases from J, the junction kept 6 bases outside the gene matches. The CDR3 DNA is TGCGCCAGCTTGGGACTAGCGGGTGATGAGCAGTACTTC. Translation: CASLGLAGDEQYF.

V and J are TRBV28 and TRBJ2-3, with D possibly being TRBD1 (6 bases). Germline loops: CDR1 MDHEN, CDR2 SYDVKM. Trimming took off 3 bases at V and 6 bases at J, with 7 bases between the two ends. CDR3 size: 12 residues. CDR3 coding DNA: TGTGCCAGCAGTTTCCAGGGGGATACGCAGTATTTT. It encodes CASSFQGDTQYF.

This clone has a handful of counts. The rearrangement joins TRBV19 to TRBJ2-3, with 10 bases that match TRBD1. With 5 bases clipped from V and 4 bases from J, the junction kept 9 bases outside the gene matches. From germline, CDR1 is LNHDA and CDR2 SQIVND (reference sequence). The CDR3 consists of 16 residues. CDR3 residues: CASSPLGQGIADTQYF. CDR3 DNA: TGTGCCAGTAGTCCCCTGGGACAGGGGATCGCAGATACGCAGTATTTT.

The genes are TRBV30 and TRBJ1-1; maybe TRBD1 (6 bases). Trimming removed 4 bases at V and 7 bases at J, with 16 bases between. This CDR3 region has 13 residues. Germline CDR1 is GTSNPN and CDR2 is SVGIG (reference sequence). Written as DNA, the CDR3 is TGTGCCTGGACCATAGGGGGGTTGGTTGAAGCTTTCTTT. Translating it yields CAWTIGGLVEAFF.

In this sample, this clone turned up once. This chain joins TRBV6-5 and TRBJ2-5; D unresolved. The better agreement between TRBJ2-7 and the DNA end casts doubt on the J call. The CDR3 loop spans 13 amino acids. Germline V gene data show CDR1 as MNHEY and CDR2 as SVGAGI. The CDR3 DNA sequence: TGTGCCAGCAGTTCGACTCCCTCCTACGAGCAGTACTTC. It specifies CASSSTPSYEQYF.

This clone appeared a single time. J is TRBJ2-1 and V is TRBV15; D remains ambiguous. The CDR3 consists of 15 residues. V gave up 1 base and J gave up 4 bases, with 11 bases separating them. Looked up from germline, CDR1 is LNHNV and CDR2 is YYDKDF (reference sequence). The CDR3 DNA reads TGTGCCACCAGCAGAGCGGGTAACCTTTACAATGAGCAGTTCTTC. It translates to CATSRAGNLYNEQFF.

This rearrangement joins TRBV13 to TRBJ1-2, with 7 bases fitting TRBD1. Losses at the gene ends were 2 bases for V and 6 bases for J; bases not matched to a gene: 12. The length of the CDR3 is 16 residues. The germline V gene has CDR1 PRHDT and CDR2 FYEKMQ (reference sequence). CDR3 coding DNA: TGTGCCAGCAGCTTACGAGGACCGGGACAGCAGGATGGCTACACCTTC. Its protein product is CASSLRGPGQQDGYTF. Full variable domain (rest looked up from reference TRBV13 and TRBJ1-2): AAGVIQSPRHLIKEKRETATLKCYPIPRHDTVYWYQQGPGQDPQFLISFYEKMQSDKGSIPDRFSAQQFSDYHSELNMSSLELGDSALYFCASSLRGPGQQDGYTFGSGTRLTVV.

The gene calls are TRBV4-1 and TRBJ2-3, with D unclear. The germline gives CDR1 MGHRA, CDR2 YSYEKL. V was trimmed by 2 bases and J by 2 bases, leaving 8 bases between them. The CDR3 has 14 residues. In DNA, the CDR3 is TGCGCCAGCAGCCAAACGACTGTCACAGATACGCAGTATTTT. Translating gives CASSQTTVTDTQYF.

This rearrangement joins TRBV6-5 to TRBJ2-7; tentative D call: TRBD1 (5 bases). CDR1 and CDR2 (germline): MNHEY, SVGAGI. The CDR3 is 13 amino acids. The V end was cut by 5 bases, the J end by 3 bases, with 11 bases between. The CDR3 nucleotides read TGTGCCAGCAGTGACAGAGTCAGCTACGAGCAGTACTTC. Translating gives CASSDRVSYEQYF.

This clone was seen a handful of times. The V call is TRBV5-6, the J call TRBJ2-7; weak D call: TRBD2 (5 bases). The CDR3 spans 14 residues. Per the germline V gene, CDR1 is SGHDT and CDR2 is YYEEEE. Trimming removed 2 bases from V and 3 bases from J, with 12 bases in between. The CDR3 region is CASSLDGGNYEQYF. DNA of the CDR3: TGTGCCAGCAGCTTAGACGGAGGCAACTACGAGCAGTACTTC. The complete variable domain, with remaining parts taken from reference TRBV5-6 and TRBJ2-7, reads DAGVTQSPTHLIKTRGQQVTLRCSPKSGHDTVSWYQQALGQGPQFIFQYYEEEERQRGNFPDRFSGHQFPNYSSELNVNALLLGDSALYLCASSLDGGNYEQYFGPGTRLTVT.

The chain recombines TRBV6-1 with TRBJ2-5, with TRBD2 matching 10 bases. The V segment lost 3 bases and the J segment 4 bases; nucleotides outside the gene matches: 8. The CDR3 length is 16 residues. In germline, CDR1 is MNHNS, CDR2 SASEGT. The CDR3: CASSEASGSLGETQYF. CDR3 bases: TGTGCCAGCAGTGAGGCTAGCGGGAGTCTAGGAGAGACCCAGTACTTC.